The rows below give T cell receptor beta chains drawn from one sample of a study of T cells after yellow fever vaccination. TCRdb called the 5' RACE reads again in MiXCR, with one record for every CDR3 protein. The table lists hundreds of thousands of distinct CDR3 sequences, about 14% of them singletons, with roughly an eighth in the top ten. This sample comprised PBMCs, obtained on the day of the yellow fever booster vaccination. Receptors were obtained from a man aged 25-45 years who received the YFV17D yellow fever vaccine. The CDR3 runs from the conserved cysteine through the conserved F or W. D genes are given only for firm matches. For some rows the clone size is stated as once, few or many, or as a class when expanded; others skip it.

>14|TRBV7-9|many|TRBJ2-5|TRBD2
TGTGCCAGCAGCCTATTAGCGGGAGCGGAGACCCAGTACTTC
CASSLLAGAETQYF
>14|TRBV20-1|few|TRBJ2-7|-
TGCAGTGCTAGAGATTTGGCAGGTCTCTACGAGCAGTACTTC
CSARDLAGLYEQYF
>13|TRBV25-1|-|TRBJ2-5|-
TGTGCCAGCAATACCGGAGGTCGGGCGACCCAGTACTTC
CASNTGGRATQYF
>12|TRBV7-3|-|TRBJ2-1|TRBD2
TGTGCCAGCGCGGGGGGCAACAATGAGCAGTTCTTC
CASAGGNNEQFF
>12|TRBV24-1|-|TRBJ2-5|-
TGTGCCACCAGTGCAGCCGGGGAGACCCAGTACTTC
CATSAAGETQYF
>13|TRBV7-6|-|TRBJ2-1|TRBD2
TGTGCCAGCACCACGGGGGGGTACAATGAGCAGTTCTTC
CASTTGGYNEQFF
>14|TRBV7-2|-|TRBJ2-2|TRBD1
TGTGCCAGCAGTTACGACAGGGGCACCGGGGAGCTGTTTTTT
CASSYDRGTGELFF
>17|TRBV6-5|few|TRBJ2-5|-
TGTGCCAGCAGTTCTTCCGACCGTCGGACGGACCAAGAGACCCAGTACTTC
CASSSSDRRTDQETQYF
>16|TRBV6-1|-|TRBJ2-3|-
TGTGCCAGCAGTGAATCCTTAGGGTCGAACACAGATACGCAGTATTTT
CASSESLGSNTDTQYF
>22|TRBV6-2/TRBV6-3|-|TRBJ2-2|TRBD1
TGTGCCAGCAGTTACTCGACGGGACAGGGTAATCCTAGCGGCAAAAACACCGGGGAGCTGTTTTTT
CASSYSTGQGNPSGKNTGELFF
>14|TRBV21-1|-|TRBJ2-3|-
TGTGCCAGCAGCAAATCCAGCGGGGGAGATACGCAGTATTTT
CASSKSSGGDTQYF
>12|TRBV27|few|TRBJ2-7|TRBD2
TGTGCCAGCAGTCCGACTAGCGGGAGGCAGTACTTC
CASSPTSGRQYF
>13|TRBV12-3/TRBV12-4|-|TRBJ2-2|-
TGTGCCAGCAGGGGGCCCGGTGTAGGGGAGCTGTTTTTT
CASRGPGVGELFF
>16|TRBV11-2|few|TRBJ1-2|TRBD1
TGTGCCAGCAGCTTAGCGACAGGGGGCGCTTACTATGGCTACACCTTC
CASSLATGGAYYGYTF
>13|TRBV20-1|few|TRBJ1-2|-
TGCAGTGCTTCCAACGCAGCTAACTATGGCTACACCTTC
CSASNAANYGYTF
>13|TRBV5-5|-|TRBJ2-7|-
TGTGCCAGCAGCTGGGGACATACCTACGAGCAGTACTTC
CASSWGHTYEQYF
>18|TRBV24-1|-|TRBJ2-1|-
TGTGCCACCAGTGACGCTCCAGGGGGGGGACTAGAGGGCAATGAGCAGTTCTTC
CATSDAPGGGLEGNEQFF
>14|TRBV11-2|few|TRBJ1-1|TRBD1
TGTGCCAGCAGCCTCAGGGGGCATGGCACTGAAGCTTTCTTT
CASSLRGHGTEAFF
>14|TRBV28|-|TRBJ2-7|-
TGTGCCAGCAGCCTCGGGACGGTTGTGTACGAGCAGTACTTC
CASSLGTVVYEQYF
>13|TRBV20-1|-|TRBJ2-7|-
TGCAGTGCTAGAGATCCAGGTTCCTACGAGCAGTACTTC
CSARDPGSYEQYF
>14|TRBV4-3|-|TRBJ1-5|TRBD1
TGCGCCAGCAGCCAAACAGGGGACAATCAGCCCCAGCATTTT
CASSQTGDNQPQHF
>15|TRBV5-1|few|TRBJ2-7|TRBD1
TGCGCCAGCAGCTTGGGGGACAGGGTCGACTACGAGCAGTACTTC
CASSLGDRVDYEQYF
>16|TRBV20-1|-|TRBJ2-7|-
TGCAGTGCTAGTATGCTCAGGGGAACCCCCGCCTACGAGCAGTACTTC
CSASMLRGTPAYEQYF